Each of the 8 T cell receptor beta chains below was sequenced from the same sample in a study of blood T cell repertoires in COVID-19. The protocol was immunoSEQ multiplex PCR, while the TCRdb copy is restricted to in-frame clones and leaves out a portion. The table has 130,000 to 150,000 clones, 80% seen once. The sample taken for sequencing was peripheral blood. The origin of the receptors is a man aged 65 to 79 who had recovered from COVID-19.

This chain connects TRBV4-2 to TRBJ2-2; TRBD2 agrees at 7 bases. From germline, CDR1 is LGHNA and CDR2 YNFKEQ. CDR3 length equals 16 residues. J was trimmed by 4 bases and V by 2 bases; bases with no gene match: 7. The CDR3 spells CASSQKAGVITGELFF. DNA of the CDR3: TGTGCCAGCAGCCAAAAGGCGGGAGTAATCACCGGGGAGCTGTTTTTT.

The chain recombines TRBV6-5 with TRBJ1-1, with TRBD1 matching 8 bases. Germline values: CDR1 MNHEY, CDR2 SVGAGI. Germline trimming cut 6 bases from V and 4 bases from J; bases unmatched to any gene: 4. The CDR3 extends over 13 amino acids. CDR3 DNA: TGTGCCAGCAGGGACAGGGAGGGCACTGAAGCTTTCTTT. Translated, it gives CASRDREGTEAFF.

The CDR3 bases are TGCAGCGTCGCACAGGGGATCGGTTTCTACGAGCAGTACTTC. Translation gives CSVAQGIGFYEQYF. This chain joins TRBV29-1 and TRBJ2-7, with 7 bases that match TRBD1. The J segment lost 3 bases and the V segment lost 6 bases, leaving 11 bases of the junction unmatched. From germline, CDR1 is SQVTM and CDR2 ANQGSEA. The CDR3 has 14 amino acids.

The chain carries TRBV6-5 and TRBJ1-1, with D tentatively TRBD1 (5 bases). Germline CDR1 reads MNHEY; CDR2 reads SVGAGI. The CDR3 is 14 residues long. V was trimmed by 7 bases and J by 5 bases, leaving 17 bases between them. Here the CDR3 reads CASTLWLGGTEAFF. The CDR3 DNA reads TGTGCCAGCACTTTGTGGCTGGGGGGGACTGAAGCTTTCTTT.

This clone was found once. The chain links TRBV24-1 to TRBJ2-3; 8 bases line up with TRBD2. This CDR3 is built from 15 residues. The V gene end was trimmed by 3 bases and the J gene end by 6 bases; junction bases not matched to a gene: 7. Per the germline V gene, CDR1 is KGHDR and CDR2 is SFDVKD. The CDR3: CATSDNRSGKDTQYF. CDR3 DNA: TGTGCCACCAGTGATAATCGTAGCGGGAAGGATACGCAGTATTTT.

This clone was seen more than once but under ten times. The CDR3 sequence: CASSQEIGGYNEQFF. The CDR3 bases are TGTGCCAGCAGCCAAGAGATCGGAGGCTACAATGAGCAGTTCTTC. The chain couples TRBV3-1 (or the pseudogene TRBV3-2) to TRBJ2-1; D is perhaps TRBD2 (5 bases). The V and J ends lost 0 bases and 3 bases respectively, with 9 bases between them. The CDR3 consists of 15 residues. The germline CDR1 and CDR2 sequences are LGHDT and YNNKEL (reference sequence).

This chain's CDR3 is CASSFLGGNYEQYF. The CDR3 DNA follows: TGTGCCAGCAGTTTCTTGGGGGGTAACTACGAGCAGTACTTC. The rearrangement uses TRBV6-5 and TRBJ2-7; a weak D match, TRBD2 (6 bases). The germline V gene has CDR1 MNHEY and CDR2 SVGAGI. Trimming pared 4 bases from V and 3 bases from J, leaving 13 bases between. The CDR3 has 14 residues.

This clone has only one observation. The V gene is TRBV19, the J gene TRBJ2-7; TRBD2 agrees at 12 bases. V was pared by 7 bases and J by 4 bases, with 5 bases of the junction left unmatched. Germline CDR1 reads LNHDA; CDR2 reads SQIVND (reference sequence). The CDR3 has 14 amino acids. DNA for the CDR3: TGTGCCAGTAACCCGACTAGCGGGAGTTACGAGCAGTACTTC. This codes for CASNPTSGSYEQYF. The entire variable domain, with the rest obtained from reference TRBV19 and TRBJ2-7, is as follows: DGGITQSPKYLFRKEGQNVTLSCEQNLNHDAMYWYRQDPGQGLRLIYYSQIVNDFQKGDIAEGYSVSREKKESFPLTVTSAQKNPTAFYLCASNPTSGSYEQYFGPGTRLTVT.